A few counts support the clone carrying this T cell receptor (beta chain). What it binds is not known. Treatment of any kind had been given to no patient before thyroid surgery. V trimming: 3 bases; J trimming: 7 bases; junction bases outside the gene matches: 12. The CDR3 consists of 16 residues. CDR1 and CDR2 (germline): DFQATT, SNEGSKA (reference sequence). Using MiXCR, TCRdb re-called clones from the PCR reads. The table includes 55,000 or so clones, approximately 15% detected once. This entry comes from a study of metastatic and nonmetastatic thyroid tumors. Across the study: Repertoires from malignant and benign thyroid patients were compared across blood and tumor or nodule tissue. The study, taken as a whole, reports: Patients with malignant thyroid tumors reportedly had significantly higher TCR beta diversity than those with benign nodules, in blood and tumor.

Material: blood. The J gene is TRBJ2-1, the V gene TRBV20-1; TRBD2 agrees at 10 bases. This clonotype originated in a female donor with papillary thyroid cancer or a benign thyroid nodule (not recorded which). Some clones in this sample may be carry-over from other donors' samples. The CDR3: CSASDREREGKNEQFF. The CDR3 coding sequence is TGCAGTGCTAGTGATCGAGAGCGGGAGGGCAAAAATGAGCAGTTCTTC.